The clone carrying this T cell receptor beta chain was counted many times. This specimen belongs to a study of early T cells in non-severe SARS-CoV-2 infection. TCRdb fed the 5' RACE reads into MiXCR, producing one record per CDR3 protein. The data contain 95,000 to 100,000 distinct CDR3 sequences, approximately 13% of them singletons. Sequenced input: whole blood. The TCR originated in an adult who was a healthcare worker with PCR-confirmed SARS-CoV-2 infection or an uninfected control (not recorded which).

The DNA for the CDR3 is TGTGCCAGCAGTTCCCCGACGGGGGCTTATGGGGCCAACGTCCTGACTTTC. Its protein product is CASSSPTGAYGANVLTF. This sequence joins TRBV28 and TRBJ2-6; D may match TRBD1 or TRBD2 (6 bases each). Germline V gene sequence: CDR1 MDHEN, CDR2 SYDVKM. The CDR3 totals 17 residues. Trimming pared 4 bases from V and 3 bases from J, leaving 16 bases between.